This T cell receptor beta chain appears in the sequencing data of a study of spatial heterogeneity in lung cancer. Study overall: Alpha-chain sequences were consistently detected in smaller numbers than beta-chain sequences.

Trimming removed 5 bases from V and 9 bases from J, with 15 bases in between. This CDR3 has 12 amino acids. Germline V CDR1 and CDR2: SGHRS, YFSETQ. Time point: blood at routine non-recurrence follow-up after resection. Whole RNA, which was extracted from tumor, nontumor lung tissue or frozen PBMC, was sequenced without any cell sorting. TCRdb reprocessed the 5' RACE reads via MiXCR and lists one record per CDR3 protein. The top ten clones hold roughly 21% of a sample with tens of thousands of distinct CDR3 sequences, 8.5% to 10% of them seen once. This sequence was found in a male donor with early-stage non-small cell lung cancer. The specimen comprised PBMCs, sampled at follow-up. This chain connects TRBV5-1 to TRBJ2-7, with no clear D. The CDR3 protein is CASSSSTEGQYF. The CDR3 DNA reads TGCGCCAGCAGTTCCTCAACAGAAGGGCAGTACTTC.